These 20 T cell receptor beta chains came from one sample sequenced in a study of blood T cell repertoires in COVID-19. The assay was immunoSEQ multiplex PCR, and TCRdb's table has in-frame clones only and misses some. The sample records approximately 170,000 clones, around four fifths being singletons. The source material was peripheral blood. These receptors came from a woman of 80 years or more with COVID-19, enrolled during active disease.

V usage is TRBV5-1 and J usage is TRBJ2-7, with D perhaps matching TRBD1 (5 bases). CDR1 is SGHRS, CDR2 YFSETQ, per germline. V lost 0 bases, J lost 3 bases, and 10 bases lay in between. This CDR3 has 14 amino acids. As DNA, the CDR3 is TGCGCCAGCAGCTTGGATAGGGGTGGCTACGAGCAGTACTTC. It is translated as CASSLDRGGYEQYF.

This clone was found a few times. Other DNA sequences in this specimen translate into the identical CDR3. The gene calls are TRBV11-2 and TRBJ1-4, with 11 bases matching TRBD1. V shed 3 bases and J 7 bases; nucleotides not matched to a gene: 1. The CDR3 has 14 residues. CDR1 and CDR2 (germline): SGHAT, FQNNGV. The CDR3 DNA follows: TGTGCCAGCAGCTTGGGACAGGGGGGTGAAAAACTGTTTTTT. Translating gives CASSLGQGGEKLFF.

This clone was found a few times. The chain employs TRBV2 and TRBJ1-3, with D hard to call. The CDR3 totals 16 residues. Germline-derived CDR1 and CDR2 are SNHLY and FYNNEI. The V end was cut by 10 bases, the J end by 2 bases, with 21 bases between. The CDR3 DNA is TGTGCCACGCAAATTGACGGCCAGGTGCCTGGAAACACCATATATTTT. This codes for CATQIDGQVPGNTIYF.

The chain combines TRBV11-3 with TRBJ2-1, with a tentative D call TRBD1 (5 bases). The CDR3 runs 13 residues. Germline CDR1 and CDR2: SGHNT and YENEEA. With 3 bases removed from V and 9 bases from J, the gap between germline ends came to 12 bases. The CDR3, as DNA: TGTGCCAGCAGCTTCGACTGGCAGGGTGAGCAGTTCTTC. Translation gives CASSFDWQGEQFF.

The chain joins TRBV10-3 to TRBJ2-3; tentatively, D is TRBD2 (5 bases). Trimming removed 5 bases from V and 1 base from J, with 22 bases in between. The CDR3 extends over 18 amino acids. Germline-derived CDR1 and CDR2 are ENHRY and SYGVKD. Here the CDR3 reads CAISPGREGLKGTDTQYF. CDR3 DNA sequence: TGTGCCATCAGTCCGGGCCGAGAAGGACTGAAGGGCACAGATACGCAGTATTTT.

The rearrangement links TRBV14 to TRBJ1-1; 7 positions match TRBD1. The CDR3 is made up of 13 amino acids. Germline CDR1 SGHDN, CDR2 FVKESK. The J segment lost 10 bases and the V segment lost 1 base, leaving 6 bases of the junction unmatched. The CDR3 region is CASSQVQGRRAFF. CDR3 bases: TGTGCCAGCAGCCAAGTACAGGGGAGGAGAGCTTTCTTT.

The chain employs TRBV7-9 and TRBJ1-2, with no clear D. V gave up 7 bases and J gave up 0 bases, with 12 bases separating them. The CDR3 is 14 amino acids. In germline, CDR1 is SEHNR, CDR2 FQNEAQ (reference sequence). This CDR3 is CASTPYGTNYGYTF. The CDR3 bases are TGTGCCAGCACCCCTTACGGGACTAACTATGGCTACACCTTC.

The J gene is TRBJ2-6, the V gene TRBV18, with TRBD2 as a possible D gene (6 bases). The CDR3 totals 18 residues. Trimming left V 4 bases short and J 0 bases short, with 16 bases between. Germline lookup yields CDR1 KGHSH and CDR2 LQKENI. The CDR3 reads CASSLLGGGRSGANVLTF. The CDR3 DNA is TGTGCCAGCTCACTTCTGGGAGGAGGGCGCTCTGGGGCCAACGTCCTGACTTTC.

The chain couples TRBV6-1 to TRBJ2-1, with TRBD2 matching 8 bases. Trimming at V came to 2 bases and at J to 7 bases, leaving 10 bases not matched to a gene. CDR1 and CDR2 from the germline V gene are MNHNS and SASEGT. CDR3 length: 16 amino acids. The CDR3 spells CASSETLAGGMNEQFF. In DNA, the CDR3 is TGTGCCAGCAGTGAAACTCTCGCGGGGGGTATGAATGAGCAGTTCTTC.

V usage is TRBV18 and J usage is TRBJ1-2; tentative D call: TRBD1 (5 bases). Germline CDR1 reads KGHSH; CDR2 reads LQKENI. The CDR3 spans 16 residues. Between the trimmed V and J ends, which lost 8 bases and 1 base, there was a span of 20 bases. The CDR3 nucleotides read TGTGCCAGCACTCCGACCGTCGACAGTTATAACTATGGCTACACCTTC. Translation gives CASTPTVDSYNYGYTF.

The V gene is TRBV5-1, the J gene TRBJ1-3, with no clear D. Germline V gene data show CDR1 as SGHRS and CDR2 as YFSETQ. V gave up 7 bases and J gave up 4 bases, with 12 bases separating them. This CDR3 contains 13 residues. The CDR3 reads CASSSQFGNTIYF. The CDR3 nucleotides are TGCGCCAGCTCCTCGCAGTTCGGAAACACCATATATTTT.

CDR3 protein: CASSRQGYGYTF. The CDR3 DNA sequence: TGTGCCAGCAGTCGCCAGGGCTATGGCTACACCTTC. The V and J genes are TRBV12-3 or TRBV12-4 and TRBJ1-2; tentatively, D is TRBD1 (5 bases). Trimming removed 5 bases from V and 4 bases from J, with 8 bases in between. The length of the CDR3 is 12 residues.

The J gene is TRBJ2-5, the V gene TRBV9; TRBD2 aligns across 9 bases. The V and J ends lost 4 bases and 2 bases, in that order; junction bases with no gene match: 6. The CDR3 loop spans 15 amino acids. CDR1 is SGDLS, CDR2 YYNGEE, per germline. The DNA for the CDR3 is TGTGCCAGCAGCTATAGCGGGGGTTATCAAGAGACCCAGTACTTC. It translates to CASSYSGGYQETQYF.

This clone appeared a single time. This chain connects TRBV5-5 to TRBJ2-7, with D possibly TRBD2 on 5 matching bases. V was shortened by 4 bases and J by 4 bases, with 9 bases between the two germline ends. This CDR3 is built from 12 residues. Germline V gene sequence: CDR1 SGHKS, CDR2 YYEKEE (reference sequence). For the CDR3, the DNA is TGTGCCAGCAGCCTGGGAGCGTACGAGCAGTACTTC. Encoded protein: CASSLGAYEQYF.

The V and J genes are TRBV9 and TRBJ1-5; the D gene is possibly TRBD1 (6 bases). The length of the CDR3 is 12 residues. Germline values: CDR1 SGDLS, CDR2 YYNGEE. V was pared by 3 bases and J by 5 bases, with 6 bases between. CDR3: CASSEGDQPQHF. CDR3 sequence (DNA): TGTGCCAGCAGCGAGGGGGATCAGCCCCAGCATTTT.

The V gene is TRBV5-1, the J gene TRBJ2-2; D remains ambiguous. Trimming took off 0 bases at V and 2 bases at J, with 8 bases between the two ends. This CDR3 contains 15 residues. Germline V gene lookup returns CDR1 SGHRS and CDR2 YFSETQ. The CDR3 region is CASSLAVGNTGELFF. The CDR3 nucleotides read TGCGCCAGCAGCTTGGCCGTCGGTAACACCGGGGAGCTGTTTTTT.

The CDR3 spells CASSTPGQATYGYTF. In DNA form, the CDR3 reads TGTGCCAGCAGCACACCCGGACAGGCAACCTATGGCTACACCTTC. The chain links TRBV7-2 to TRBJ1-2; 7 bases fit TRBD1. CDR1 SGHTA and CDR2 FQGNSA come from the germline V gene. V shed 5 bases, J shed 4 bases, and the junction held 10 bases outside the gene matches. The CDR3 contains 15 residues.

The chain employs TRBV4-1 and TRBJ2-1; 7 bases agree with TRBD1. This CDR3 is 15 amino acids long. The germline V gene encodes CDR1 MGHRA and CDR2 YSYEKL. The V and J ends lost 0 bases and 6 bases, in that order; junction bases with no gene match: 5. CDR3 sequence (DNA): TGCGCCAGCAGCCAAGAAGGGGGCTACGCCAATGAGCAGTTCTTC. This codes for CASSQEGGYANEQFF.

This clone was detected only once. This rearrangement joins TRBV7-2 to TRBJ2-1; 9 bases agree with TRBD2. The CDR3 contains 16 residues. V lost 4 bases and J lost 6; bases outside the gene matches: 10. The germline V gene has CDR1 SGHTA and CDR2 FQGNSA. For the CDR3, the DNA is TGTGCCAGCAGCTCCTCTGGGCGGGGGGGCCCCAATGAGCAGTTCTTC. The encoded protein is CASSSSGRGGPNEQFF.

The genes are TRBV5-4 and TRBJ2-7; 12 bases align to TRBD2. The V segment lost 1 base and the J segment 5 bases; nucleotides outside the gene matches: 10. Germline assignment: CDR1 SGHNT and CDR2 YYREEE (reference sequence). This CDR3 is built from 17 residues. Here the CDR3 DNA reads TGTGCCAGCAGCTTGCCCCCACTAGCGGGGGGCAGGAACGAGCAGTACTTC. Residues: CASSLPPLAGGRNEQYF.